The rows below give T cell receptor beta chains drawn from one sample of a study of graft-versus-host responses after intestinal transplantation. Profiled with immunoSEQ multiplex PCR; TCRdb holds only in-frame clones, not every one. The profile covers tens of thousands of clones, with about 90% appearing a single time and approximately 2.7% taken by the ten largest. The antigens for these receptors are not known. Here the sequenced sample was unstimulated CD8+ T cells sorted from spleen or lymph node cells, taken before intestinal transplant. The receptors here all came from a human donor who received an intestinal transplant. CDR3s include the opening cysteine and the closing phenylalanine or tryptophan. A D gene is named only where the DNA matches it firmly. The size entry is marked missing in some rows and otherwise reads once, few, many or a size class.

clone_size,d_call,v_call,j_call,cdr3_aa,cdr3_nt
NA,NA,TRBV5-5,TRBJ1-6,CASSLRGYRLYNSPLHF,TGTGCCAGCAGCTTGAGGGGGTATAGGCTCTATAATTCACCCCTCCACTTT
NA,NA,TRBV5-1,TRBJ2-7,CASSLSSGTPSYEQYF,TGCGCCAGCAGCTTGTCCTCTGGGACACCTTCCTACGAGCAGTACTTC
NA,NA,TRBV6-5,TRBJ2-5,CASSSPPEGWETQYF,TGTGCCAGCAGTTCGCCACCCGAGGGATGGGAGACCCAGTACTTC
NA,TRBD2,TRBV13,TRBJ2-7,CASSLRPWGGRGYEQYF,TGTGCCAGCAGCTTACGCCCCTGGGGCGGGAGGGGCTACGAGCAGTACTTC
once,TRBD2,TRBV6-5,TRBJ2-7,CASSYAGDYEQYF,TGTGCCAGCAGTTACGCGGGAGACTACGAGCAGTACTTC
NA,NA,TRBV19,TRBJ1-5,CASSSQVRAQHF,TGTGCCAGTAGTAGTCAGGTCAGGGCCCAGCATTTT
NA,TRBD2,TRBV6-4,TRBJ2-1,CASSDGERGGYNEQFF,TGTGCCAGCAGTGACGGCGAGCGGGGGGGCTACAATGAGCAGTTCTTC
NA,NA,TRBV10-3,TRBJ1-2,CASKTGYGGYTF,TGTGCCTCCAAGACTGGGTACGGTGGCTACACCTTC
NA,TRBD1,TRBV19,TRBJ2-2,CATYPGQGAGELFF,TGTGCCACCTACCCGGGACAGGGGGCCGGGGAGCTGTTTTTT
NA,NA,TRBV9,TRBJ2-7,CASSAGHPAYEQYF,TGTGCCAGCAGCGCGGGACACCCTGCCTACGAGCAGTACTTC
NA,TRBD2,TRBV29-1,TRBJ2-7,CSVRGLAGSLAEQYF,TGCAGCGTTCGCGGACTAGCGGGGTCCCTTGCCGAGCAGTACTTC
NA,TRBD2,TRBV2,TRBJ2-1,CASSEIAGVTNEQFF,TGTGCCAGCAGTGAAATAGCGGGAGTTACAAATGAGCAGTTCTTC
NA,TRBD2,TRBV29-1,TRBJ2-7,CSVVGGGSYEQYF,TGCAGCGTTGTTGGAGGCGGGAGTTACGAGCAGTACTTC
NA,TRBD2,TRBV7-2,TRBJ2-7,CASSSFLGRAYEQYF,TGTGCCAGCAGCTCCTTCTTGGGGAGGGCCTACGAGCAGTACTTC
NA,NA,TRBV7-9,TRBJ2-7,CASSLLSKGHGYEQYF,TGTGCCAGCAGCTTGTTATCTAAGGGACACGGCTACGAGCAGTACTTC
NA,NA,TRBV5-4,TRBJ2-6,CASSLAPGTGANVLTF,TGTGCCAGCAGCTTGGCCCCGGGGACTGGGGCCAACGTCCTGACTTTC
once,TRBD1,TRBV6-5,TRBJ2-7,CASSQGTDYEQYF,TGTGCCAGCAGTCAGGGGACAGACTACGAGCAGTACTTC
medium-sized,TRBD2,TRBV18,TRBJ2-1,CASSPRSGSGNEQFF,TGTGCCAGCTCACCAAGGAGCGGGAGCGGGAATGAGCAGTTCTTC
once,NA,TRBV7-9,TRBJ2-5,CASSLGLGETQYF,TGTGCCAGCAGCTTAGGACTAGGGGAGACCCAGTACTTC
NA,NA,TRBV2,TRBJ1-1,CASRYGTEAFF,TGTGCCAGCAGGTACGGCACTGAAGCTTTCTTT
NA,NA,TRBV6-1,TRBJ1-1,CASRVDRSEAFF,TGTGCCAGCAGGGTTGACAGATCTGAAGCTTTCTTT
NA,TRBD2,TRBV27,TRBJ2-7,CASRPGGRLPYEQYF,TGTGCCAGCAGACCCGGGGGGAGGCTACCCTACGAGCAGTACTTC